The 16 T cell receptor beta chains reported below all come from one sample, sequenced in a study of blood T cell repertoires in COVID-19. Data came from immunoSEQ multiplex PCR; TCRdb stores just in-frame clones and leaves some out. The profile shows about 220,000 clones, approximately 92% of them singletons. The sample consisted of PBMCs or T cells enriched from blood (not recorded which). These TCRs come from a woman between 18 and 29 years old in a cohort exposed to, infected with or recovered from COVID-19 (not recorded which).

The chain carries TRBV5-1 and TRBJ2-5; no reliable D call. The V gene's germline CDR1 is SGHRS and CDR2 YFSETQ. The CDR3 covers 12 residues. V was clipped by 0 bases and J by 5 bases, with 5 bases between them. This CDR3 is CASSLDTETQYF. The CDR3 DNA sequence: TGCGCCAGCAGCTTGGACACGGAGACCCAGTACTTC.

This rearrangement joins TRBV21-1 to TRBJ1-6. TRBV21-1 counts as a pseudogene. This CDR3 has 18 amino acids. The CDR3 here is CASSKAEERSSYNSPLHF. The CDR3, as DNA: TGTGCCAGCAGCAAAGCTGAAGAGAGGAGCTCCTATAATTCACCCCTCCACTTT.

The chain employs TRBV24-1 and TRBJ2-2; 7 bases map to TRBD1. With V trimmed by 8 bases and J by 6 bases, 5 bases remained unmatched. The CDR3 runs to 13 residues. The V gene's germline CDR1 is KGHDR and CDR2 SFDVKD. CDR3 loop: CATNQGDAGELFF. The CDR3 DNA is TGTGCCACCAATCAGGGGGACGCCGGGGAGCTGTTTTTT.

The J gene is TRBJ1-4, the V gene TRBV28; the match to TRBD1 covers 10 bases. The CDR3 is made up of 14 amino acids. The J segment lost 8 bases and the V segment lost 5 bases, leaving 5 bases of the junction unmatched. Germline V lookup: CDR1 MDHEN, CDR2 SYDVKM. The CDR3 spells CASSGDRGEEKLFF. In DNA form, the CDR3 reads TGTGCCAGCAGTGGGGACAGGGGTGAAGAAAAACTGTTTTTT.

The rearrangement links TRBV4-2 to TRBJ1-3; tentative D call: TRBD1 (6 bases). CDR1 is LGHNA, CDR2 YNFKEQ, per germline. Trimming took 2 bases from V and 3 from J, leaving 23 bases between them. This CDR3 is 19 amino acids long. The CDR3 reads CASSQHTLIGQLLGNTIYF. In DNA, the CDR3 is TGTGCCAGCAGCCAACATACCTTGATAGGACAGCTCCTTGGAAACACCATATATTTT.

The CDR3 DNA reads TGTGCCAGTAGTATCTCCGGGACAGGGAGATACGAGCAGTACTTC. Amino acid sequence: CASSISGTGRYEQYF. V usage is TRBV19 and J usage is TRBJ2-7; 9 nucleotides agree with TRBD1. The V segment lost 3 bases and the J segment 4 bases; nucleotides outside the gene matches: 7. The CDR3 contains 15 residues. Germline V gene lookup returns CDR1 LNHDA and CDR2 SQIVND (reference sequence).

The chain recombines TRBV18 with TRBJ1-1; 11 bases fit TRBD1. Germline-derived CDR1 and CDR2 are KGHSH and LQKENI. V shed 3 bases, J shed 6 bases, and the junction held 0 bases outside the gene matches. The CDR3 sequence is 13 residues long. CDR3 sequence: CASSPGQGAEAFF. For the CDR3, the DNA is TGTGCCAGCTCACCGGGACAGGGGGCTGAAGCTTTCTTT.

Only one count was recorded for this clone. V gene TRBV11-3 combines with J gene TRBJ2-2; TRBD2 matches at 11 bases. CDR3 length equals 18 residues. Looked up from germline, CDR1 is SGHNT and CDR2 is YENEEA. Trimming removed 5 bases from V and 1 base from J; junction bases left unmatched: 9. CDR3 nucleotide sequence: TGTGCCAGCAGCCAACTAGCGGGAGTGGGCGGGAACACCGGGGAGCTGTTTTTT. Translating it yields CASSQLAGVGGNTGELFF.

The genes are TRBV19 and TRBJ1-2; the match to TRBD1 covers 7 bases. The CDR3 covers 15 residues. Germline loops: CDR1 LNHDA, CDR2 SQIVND (reference sequence). V dropped 5 bases and J dropped 4; count of bases not matched to a gene: 10. DNA for the CDR3: TGTGCCAGTAGTTCTCCGGACAGGCAGAGCTATGGCTACACCTTC. Encoded protein: CASSSPDRQSYGYTF.

The chain is built from TRBV24-1 and TRBJ2-7, with a tentative D call TRBD2 (5 bases). The CDR3 contains 14 residues. V gave up 4 bases and J gave up 3 bases, with 12 bases separating them. Germline assignment: CDR1 KGHDR and CDR2 SFDVKD. For the CDR3, the DNA is TGTGCCACCAGTGACGGAGGTAGTTACTACGAGCAGTACTTC. This gives the protein CATSDGGSYYEQYF.

This chain uses TRBV19 with TRBJ2-1; 14 positions agree with TRBD2. J gave up 8 bases and V 5 bases, and 5 bases lay outside the gene matches. The CDR3 loop spans 15 amino acids. Germline V lookup: CDR1 LNHDA, CDR2 SQIVND (reference sequence). The CDR3 region has the DNA TGTGCCAGTAGTGCTGGGACTAGCGGGAGAGATGAGCAGTTCTTC. The encoded protein is CASSAGTSGRDEQFF. The whole variable domain, filled in from reference TRBV19 and TRBJ2-1, reads DGGITQSPKYLFRKEGQNVTLSCEQNLNHDAMYWYRQDPGQGLRLIYYSQIVNDFQKGDIAEGYSVSREKKESFPLTVTSAQKNPTAFYLCASSAGTSGRDEQFFGPGTRLTVL.

The V and J genes are TRBV3-1 (or the pseudogene TRBV3-2) and TRBJ2-2; 9 nucleotides agree with TRBD2. Germline V gene sequence: CDR1 LGHDT, CDR2 YNNKEL (reference sequence). Trimming took 0 bases from V and 6 from J; bases not matched to a gene: 11. The CDR3 covers 18 residues. CDR3 bases: TGTGCCAGCAGCCAAGATAGGGGAAGCGGGAGGTTCTCCGGGGAGCTGTTTTTT. Its translation: CASSQDRGSGRFSGELFF.

This rearrangement joins TRBV2 to TRBJ1-2; 8 bases are a match to TRBD1. Trimming removed 6 bases from V and 8 bases from J; junction bases left unmatched: 8. Germline loops: CDR1 SNHLY, CDR2 FYNNEI. The CDR3 runs 13 residues. The CDR3 nucleotides read TGTGCCAGCAGCTTACAGGGGGTGGAAGGCTACACCTTC. Its protein product is CASSLQGVEGYTF.

The genes are TRBV5-6 and TRBJ1-1; 7 bases match TRBD1. V dropped 2 bases and J dropped 6; count of bases not matched to a gene: 7. Per the germline V gene, CDR1 is SGHDT and CDR2 is YYEEEE. This CDR3 has 14 amino acids. CDR3 amino acids: CASSFFDRAPEAFF. The CDR3 coding sequence is TGTGCCAGCAGCTTTTTTGACAGGGCGCCTGAAGCTTTCTTT.

This chain links TRBV5-1 with TRBJ2-5; 11 bases map to TRBD1. V lost 3 bases, J lost 3 bases, and 1 base stayed unmatched. This CDR3 has 14 residues. Germline V gene lookup returns CDR1 SGHRS and CDR2 YFSETQ. The CDR3 loop is CASSWGQGEETQYF. The CDR3 DNA is TGCGCCAGCAGCTGGGGACAGGGGGAAGAGACCCAGTACTTC.

The J gene is TRBJ2-5, the V gene TRBV7-2; D remains unclear. The germline V gene has CDR1 SGHTA and CDR2 FQGNSA. The germline V and J ends were trimmed by 2 bases and 5 bases, with 9 bases remaining between them. CDR3 size: 13 residues. The CDR3 DNA reads TGTGCCAGCAGCTTACTTTTTTTGGAGACCCAGTACTTC. It yields the protein CASSLLFLETQYF.